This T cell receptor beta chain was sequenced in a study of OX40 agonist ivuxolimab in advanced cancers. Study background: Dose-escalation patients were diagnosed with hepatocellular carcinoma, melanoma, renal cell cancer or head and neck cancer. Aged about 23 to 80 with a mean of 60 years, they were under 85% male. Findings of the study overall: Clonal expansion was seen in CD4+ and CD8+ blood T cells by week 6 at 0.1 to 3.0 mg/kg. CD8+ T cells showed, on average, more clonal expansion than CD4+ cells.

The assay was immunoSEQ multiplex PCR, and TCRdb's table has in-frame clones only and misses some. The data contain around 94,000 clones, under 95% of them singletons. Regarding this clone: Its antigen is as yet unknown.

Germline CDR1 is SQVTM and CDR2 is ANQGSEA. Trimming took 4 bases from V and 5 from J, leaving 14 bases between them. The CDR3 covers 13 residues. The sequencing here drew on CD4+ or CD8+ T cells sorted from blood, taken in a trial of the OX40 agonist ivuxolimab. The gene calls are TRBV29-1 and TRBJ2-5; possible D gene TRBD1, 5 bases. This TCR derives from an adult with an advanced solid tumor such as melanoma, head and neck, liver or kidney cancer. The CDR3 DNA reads TGCAGCGTTGTGGGGCAGGGCCCGGAGACCCAGTACTTC. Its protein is CSVVGQGPETQYF. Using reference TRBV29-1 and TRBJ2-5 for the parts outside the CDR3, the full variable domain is SAVISQKPSRDICQRGTSLTIQCQVDSQVTMMFWYRQQPGQSLTLIATANQGSEATYESGFVIDKFPISRPNLTFSTLTVSNMSPEDSSIYLCSVVGQGPETQYFGPGTRLLVL.